A single TCR beta chain is shown here with its context. Its antigen is still unknown. TCRdb called the 5' RACE reads again in MiXCR, with one record for every CDR3 protein. The top ten hold roughly 0.56% of the sample, which has just over 450,000 distinct CDR3 sequences, 14% seen once. The data are from a study of identical twins. Points from the study as a whole: Models, which agreed with sharing between unrelated individuals, nonetheless underestimated the out-of-frame TCR alpha sharing seen in monozygotic twins. When twins shared out-of-frame alpha sequences, those sequences had excess low generation probability.

Germline CDR1 and CDR2: SGHAT and FQNNGV. V was clipped by 6 bases and J by 0 bases; unmatched bases: 12. The CDR3 loop spans 17 amino acids. The same specimen was also included in a second study, on yellow fever vaccine responses in identical twins.

The sequencing input was CD4+ T cells sorted from blood. This receptor was obtained from a woman aged 18-30 years in good health. The gene calls are TRBV11-2 and TRBJ1-2; 8 bases align to TRBD1. The DNA for the CDR3 is TGTGCCAGCAGACCTACCGATCGACAGGGGACTAACTATGGCTACACCTTC. This encodes CASRPTDRQGTNYGYTF.